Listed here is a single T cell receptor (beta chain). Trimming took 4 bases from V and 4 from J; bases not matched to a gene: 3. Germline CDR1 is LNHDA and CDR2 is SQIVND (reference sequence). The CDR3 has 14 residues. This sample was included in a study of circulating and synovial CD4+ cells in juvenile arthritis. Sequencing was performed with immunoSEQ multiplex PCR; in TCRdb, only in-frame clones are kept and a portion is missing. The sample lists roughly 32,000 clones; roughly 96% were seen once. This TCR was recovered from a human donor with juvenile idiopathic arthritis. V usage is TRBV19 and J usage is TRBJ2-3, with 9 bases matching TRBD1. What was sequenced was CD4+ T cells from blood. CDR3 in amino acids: CASSTGQGPDTQYF. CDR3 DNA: TGTGCCAGTAGTACGGGACAGGGACCAGATACGCAGTATTTT.